Listed below are T cell receptor beta chains from one sample, sequenced in a study of technical replicates of blood from a few donors. The data were produced by immunoSEQ multiplex PCR, yet TCRdb's version contains in-frame clones alone and is incomplete. This sample has 65,000 to 85,000 clones, with about 98% found just once. Sequencing input: T cells isolated from PBMCs. These receptors were taken from a human donor in good health. Both conserved end residues are part of each CDR3. A D gene is named only where the DNA matches it firmly. Clone sizes are given selectively: once, few, many, or a class where the clone is expanded.

v_call: TRBV9
j_call: TRBJ2-1
cdr3_length: 16
d_call: NA
clone_size: NA
cdr3_aa: CASSSRRPGSAGEQFF
cdr3_nt: TGTGCCAGCAGCTCTAGACGTCCGGGTTCGGCCGGTGAGCAGTTCTTC

v_call: TRBV4-1
j_call: TRBJ1-2
cdr3_length: 15
d_call: NA
clone_size: NA
cdr3_aa: CASSQGGQSDYGYTF
cdr3_nt: TGCGCCAGCAGCCAAGGGGGACAATCCGACTATGGCTACACCTTC

v_call: TRBV27
j_call: TRBJ1-1
cdr3_length: 13
d_call: NA
clone_size: NA
cdr3_aa: CASSLAMNTEAFF
cdr3_nt: TGTGCCAGCAGTTTAGCTATGAACACTGAAGCTTTCTTT

v_call: TRBV2
j_call: TRBJ2-7
cdr3_length: 14
d_call: TRBD1
clone_size: NA
cdr3_aa: CASNQDRGSYEQYF
cdr3_nt: TGTGCCAGCAACCAGGACAGGGGATCCTACGAGCAGTACTTC

v_call: TRBV4-2
j_call: TRBJ2-7
cdr3_length: 19
d_call: TRBD2
clone_size: NA
cdr3_aa: CASSQVRAGVPKLSYEQYF
cdr3_nt: TGTGCCAGCAGCCAAGTTAGGGCGGGGGTCCCTAAGCTCTCCTACGAGCAGTACTTC

v_call: TRBV4-2
j_call: TRBJ2-1
cdr3_length: 13
d_call: NA
clone_size: NA
cdr3_aa: CASSQDGTGSGFF
cdr3_nt: TGTGCCAGCAGCCAAGATGGGACCGGGAGTGGGTTCTTC

v_call: TRBV19
j_call: TRBJ1-2
cdr3_length: 14
d_call: TRBD1
clone_size: NA
cdr3_aa: CASRLGQGVYGYTF
cdr3_nt: TGTGCCAGTAGGCTCGGACAGGGTGTCTATGGCTACACCTTC

v_call: TRBV6-5
j_call: TRBJ1-1
cdr3_length: 15
d_call: NA
clone_size: NA
cdr3_aa: CASRKQGAENTEAFF
cdr3_nt: TGTGCCAGCAGGAAACAGGGAGCAGAAAACACTGAAGCTTTCTTT

v_call: TRBV6-1
j_call: TRBJ2-2
cdr3_length: 15
d_call: TRBD2
clone_size: NA
cdr3_aa: CASSENGGGTGELFF
cdr3_nt: TGTGCCAGCAGTGAAAACGGCGGGGGCACCGGGGAGCTGTTTTTT

v_call: TRBV2
j_call: TRBJ2-3
cdr3_length: 15
d_call: TRBD1
clone_size: NA
cdr3_aa: CASSETRQGLDTQYF
cdr3_nt: TGTGCCAGCAGTGAAACAAGACAGGGTTTGGATACGCAGTATTTT

v_call: TRBV5-1
j_call: TRBJ2-1
cdr3_length: 17
d_call: TRBD2
clone_size: NA
cdr3_aa: CASSLPSGGALVDEQFF
cdr3_nt: TGCGCCAGCAGTTTGCCTAGCGGGGGGGCTTTAGTAGATGAGCAGTTCTTC

v_call: TRBV18
j_call: TRBJ1-1
cdr3_length: 13
d_call: NA
clone_size: NA
cdr3_aa: CASSEQGNTEAFF
cdr3_nt: TGTGCCAGCTCAGAACAGGGTAACACTGAAGCTTTCTTT

v_call: TRBV4-1
j_call: TRBJ2-3
cdr3_length: 15
d_call: TRBD1
clone_size: NA
cdr3_aa: CASNLRQGATDTQYF
cdr3_nt: TGCGCCAGCAACCTAAGGCAGGGGGCCACAGATACGCAGTATTTT

v_call: TRBV5-4
j_call: TRBJ2-3
cdr3_length: 20
d_call: TRBD2
clone_size: NA
cdr3_aa: CASSLGGQPSGGAGADTQYF
cdr3_nt: TGTGCCAGCAGCTTGGGGGGACAACCTAGCGGGGGGGCAGGGGCAGATACGCAGTATTTT

v_call: TRBV11-2
j_call: TRBJ2-7
cdr3_length: 15
d_call: NA
clone_size: NA
cdr3_aa: CASSPFNYPTYEQYF
cdr3_nt: TGTGCCAGCAGCCCCTTTAACTATCCGACCTACGAGCAGTACTTC

v_call: TRBV28
j_call: TRBJ1-4
cdr3_length: 14
d_call: NA
clone_size: NA
cdr3_aa: CASSFRVLYEKLFF
cdr3_nt: TGTGCCAGCAGTTTCAGGGTCCTTTATGAAAAACTGTTTTTT

v_call: TRBV29-1
j_call: TRBJ2-7
cdr3_length: 15
d_call: TRBD2
clone_size: NA
cdr3_aa: CSVGGTSGRSYEQYF
cdr3_nt: TGCAGCGTTGGGGGGACTAGCGGGAGATCCTACGAGCAGTACTTC

v_call: TRBV6-1
j_call: TRBJ2-7
cdr3_length: 13
d_call: TRBD1
clone_size: NA
cdr3_aa: CASLSGQSYEQYF
cdr3_nt: TGTGCCAGCCTCTCGGGACAGAGCTACGAGCAGTACTTC

v_call: TRBV7-9
j_call: TRBJ2-7
cdr3_length: 14
d_call: TRBD1
clone_size: NA
cdr3_aa: CASSAGTGFYEQYF
cdr3_nt: TGTGCCAGCAGCGCCGGGACAGGGTTCTACGAGCAGTACTTC

v_call: TRBV5-4
j_call: TRBJ1-2
cdr3_length: 13
d_call: NA
clone_size: NA
cdr3_aa: CASSFQGSYGYTF
cdr3_nt: TGTGCCAGCAGCTTCCAGGGAAGCTATGGCTACACCTTC

v_call: TRBV12-5
j_call: TRBJ2-1
cdr3_length: 18
d_call: TRBD1
clone_size: NA
cdr3_aa: CASGPTLSDGTVLNEQFF
cdr3_nt: TGTGCTAGTGGCCCGACCTTGTCTGACGGGACAGTCCTCAATGAGCAGTTCTTC

v_call: TRBV4-1
j_call: TRBJ1-2
cdr3_length: 16
d_call: TRBD1
clone_size: NA
cdr3_aa: CASSQGIIRGQNGYTF
cdr3_nt: TGCGCCAGCAGCCAAGGGATAATCAGGGGGCAGAATGGCTACACCTTC

v_call: TRBV27
j_call: TRBJ2-1
cdr3_length: 14
d_call: TRBD2
clone_size: once
cdr3_aa: CASSSGLPDNEQFF
cdr3_nt: TGTGCCAGCAGTTCGGGACTACCTGACAATGAGCAGTTCTTC

v_call: TRBV4-1
j_call: TRBJ2-7
cdr3_length: 15
d_call: TRBD2
clone_size: NA
cdr3_aa: CASSQDEREVYEQYF
cdr3_nt: TGCGCCAGCAGCCAAGATGAGCGGGAGGTCTACGAGCAGTACTTC

v_call: TRBV5-8
j_call: TRBJ1-2
cdr3_length: 13
d_call: TRBD1
clone_size: NA
cdr3_aa: CASSPDRDYGYTF
cdr3_nt: TGTGCCAGCAGTCCGGACAGGGACTATGGCTACACCTTC

v_call: TRBV29-1
j_call: TRBJ1-4
cdr3_length: 10
d_call: NA
clone_size: NA
cdr3_aa: CSASGEKLFF
cdr3_nt: TGCAGCGCTTCGGGAGAAAAACTGTTTTTT

v_call: TRBV7-2
j_call: TRBJ2-1
cdr3_length: 14
d_call: TRBD2
clone_size: NA
cdr3_aa: CASSPGLAHNEQFF
cdr3_nt: TGTGCCAGCAGCCCCGGACTAGCTCACAATGAGCAGTTCTTC

v_call: TRBV2
j_call: TRBJ1-6
cdr3_length: 13
d_call: NA
clone_size: NA
cdr3_aa: CASVRDNFSPLHF
cdr3_nt: TGTGCCAGCGTCCGGGACAATTTTTCACCCCTCCACTTT

v_call: TRBV9
j_call: TRBJ2-1
cdr3_length: 13
d_call: NA
clone_size: once
cdr3_aa: CASSGGVYNEQFF
cdr3_nt: TGTGCCAGCAGTGGAGGGGTCTACAATGAGCAGTTCTTC

v_call: TRBV5-4
j_call: TRBJ2-7
cdr3_length: 13
d_call: TRBD2
clone_size: NA
cdr3_aa: CASSLAGTHGQYF
cdr3_nt: TGTGCCAGCAGTCTAGCGGGGACACACGGGCAGTACTTC

v_call: TRBV11-2
j_call: TRBJ2-3
cdr3_length: 12
d_call: NA
clone_size: NA
cdr3_aa: CASTLYTDTQYF
cdr3_nt: TGTGCCAGCACCCTATACACAGATACGCAGTATTTT

v_call: TRBV18
j_call: TRBJ1-1
cdr3_length: 17
d_call: TRBD1
clone_size: NA
cdr3_aa: CASSPLPSHRGSTEAFF
cdr3_nt: TGTGCCAGCTCACCACTCCCATCGCACAGGGGATCCACTGAAGCTTTCTTT

v_call: TRBV19
j_call: TRBJ2-5
cdr3_length: 14
d_call: TRBD2
clone_size: NA
cdr3_aa: CASTGLGGGETQYF
cdr3_nt: TGTGCCAGTACAGGACTAGGTGGAGGCGAGACCCAGTACTTC

v_call: TRBV11-2
j_call: TRBJ2-7
cdr3_length: 15
d_call: NA
clone_size: NA
cdr3_aa: CASSLDFRVPFEQYF
cdr3_nt: TGTGCCAGCAGCTTAGATTTCAGGGTACCATTCGAGCAGTACTTC

v_call: TRBV5-1
j_call: TRBJ1-2
cdr3_length: 14
d_call: NA
clone_size: NA
cdr3_aa: CASSLAGEGYGYTF
cdr3_nt: TGCGCCAGCAGCTTGGCAGGGGAAGGCTATGGCTACACCTTC

v_call: TRBV18
j_call: TRBJ2-1
cdr3_length: 16
d_call: TRBD2
clone_size: NA
cdr3_aa: CASSEGLAGPGYEQFF
cdr3_nt: TGTGCCAGCTCGGAGGGACTAGCGGGTCCGGGGTATGAGCAGTTCTTC

v_call: TRBV11-2
j_call: TRBJ1-5
cdr3_length: 13
d_call: NA
clone_size: NA
cdr3_aa: CASSLESIQPQHF
cdr3_nt: TGTGCCAGCAGCTTAGAGAGCATACAGCCCCAGCATTTT

v_call: TRBV6-1
j_call: TRBJ2-7
cdr3_length: 13
d_call: TRBD1
clone_size: NA
cdr3_aa: CASMGQLRYEQYF
cdr3_nt: TGTGCCAGCATGGGACAGCTACGCTACGAGCAGTACTTC

v_call: TRBV6-5
j_call: TRBJ2-7
cdr3_length: 14
d_call: TRBD1
clone_size: NA
cdr3_aa: CASSLYRGDYEQYF
cdr3_nt: TGTGCCAGCAGTTTATACAGGGGGGACTACGAGCAGTACTTC

v_call: TRBV21-1
j_call: TRBJ2-1
cdr3_length: 16
d_call: NA
clone_size: once
cdr3_aa: CASSKITGGSNNEQFF
cdr3_nt: TGTGCCAGCAGCAAAATTACGGGAGGGTCAAACAATGAGCAGTTCTTC

v_call: TRBV2
j_call: TRBJ2-5
cdr3_length: 13
d_call: TRBD2
clone_size: NA
cdr3_aa: CAFRPSGRETQYF
cdr3_nt: TGTGCCTTCCGTCCTAGCGGGCGAGAGACCCAGTACTTC

v_call: TRBV6-1
j_call: TRBJ1-4
cdr3_length: 14
d_call: NA
clone_size: NA
cdr3_aa: CASTPPQNLEKLFF
cdr3_nt: TGTGCCAGCACTCCCCCCCAGAACCTTGAAAAACTGTTTTTT

v_call: TRBV10-3
j_call: TRBJ1-5
cdr3_length: 15
d_call: NA
clone_size: NA
cdr3_aa: CAISESSQKHQPQHF
cdr3_nt: TGTGCCATCAGTGAGTCGTCACAGAAACATCAGCCCCAGCATTTT

v_call: TRBV6-1
j_call: TRBJ1-2
cdr3_length: 15
d_call: NA
clone_size: NA
cdr3_aa: CASSGRGAVNYGYTF
cdr3_nt: TGTGCCAGCAGCGGGAGGGGGGCAGTTAACTATGGCTACACCTTC

v_call: TRBV7-6
j_call: TRBJ2-3
cdr3_length: 15
d_call: TRBD2
clone_size: NA
cdr3_aa: CASSFPGGGTDTQYF
cdr3_nt: TGTGCCAGCAGCTTTCCGGGGGGAGGCACAGATACGCAGTATTTT

v_call: TRBV30
j_call: TRBJ2-7
cdr3_length: 14
d_call: NA
clone_size: NA
cdr3_aa: CAWSRGRGNYEQYF
cdr3_nt: TGTGCCTGGAGTCGGGGAAGAGGGAACTACGAGCAGTACTTC

v_call: TRBV11-2
j_call: TRBJ2-2
cdr3_length: 16
d_call: NA
clone_size: NA
cdr3_aa: CASSSLGGVLAGELFF
cdr3_nt: TGTGCCAGCAGCTCGCTAGGGGGGGTTTTAGCCGGGGAGCTGTTTTTT

v_call: TRBV5-1
j_call: TRBJ2-5
cdr3_length: 16
d_call: TRBD2
clone_size: once
cdr3_aa: CASSGGREGMGETQYF
cdr3_nt: TGCGCCAGCAGCGGGGGCCGGGAGGGCATGGGGGAGACCCAGTACTTC

v_call: TRBV7-2
j_call: TRBJ2-3
cdr3_length: 19
d_call: TRBD2
clone_size: NA
cdr3_aa: CASSGGGYLLAGGLNTQYF
cdr3_nt: TGTGCCAGCAGCGGGGGGGGGTATTTACTAGCGGGAGGATTGAATACGCAGTATTTT

v_call: TRBV4-1
j_call: TRBJ2-7
cdr3_length: 14
d_call: NA
clone_size: NA
cdr3_aa: CASSQEARQNEQYF
cdr3_nt: TGCGCCAGCAGCCAAGAGGCCCGCCAAAACGAGCAGTACTTC

v_call: TRBV29-1
j_call: TRBJ1-1
cdr3_length: 15
d_call: NA
clone_size: NA
cdr3_aa: CSVEVSRMANTEAFF
cdr3_nt: TGCAGCGTTGAGGTTTCGAGGATGGCGAACACTGAAGCTTTCTTT

v_call: TRBV28
j_call: TRBJ2-3
cdr3_length: 14
d_call: NA
clone_size: NA
cdr3_aa: CASSLRPVTDTQYF
cdr3_nt: TGTGCCAGCAGTTTACGTCCCGTCACAGATACGCAGTATTTT

v_call: TRBV6-1
j_call: TRBJ2-2
cdr3_length: 15
d_call: TRBD2
clone_size: NA
cdr3_aa: CASSEAGTSAGELFF
cdr3_nt: TGTGCCAGCAGTGAAGCTGGGACTAGCGCCGGGGAGCTGTTTTTT